One sample yielded the 5 T cell receptor beta chains listed below, sequenced in a study of shared clonotypes between healthy human individuals. The naive CD8 fraction comprised CD45RO-negative cells positively selected for CCR7 and excluded terminally differentiated effector memory CD45RA+ cells. The protocol was immunoSEQ multiplex PCR, while the TCRdb copy is restricted to in-frame clones and leaves out a portion. The data contain some 2 million clones, approximately 94% of them seen just once; the ten biggest clones take up 1.1%. The sequencing input was naive CD8+ T cells sorted from blood. Receptors were obtained from a young man in good health.

This chain connects TRBV28 to TRBJ2-5, with 9 bases aligning to TRBD2. Germline loops: CDR1 MDHEN, CDR2 SYDVKM. The CDR3 is made up of 14 amino acids. The junction had 7 bases not matched to a gene; V was cut back by 6 bases and J by 5 bases. The CDR3 region is CASRSGTSWETQYF. The CDR3 DNA sequence: TGTGCCAGCAGATCCGGGACTAGCTGGGAGACCCAGTACTTC. Full variable domain (outside the CDR3, taken from reference TRBV28 and TRBJ2-5): DVKVTQSSRYLVKRTGEKVFLECVQDMDHENMFWYRQDPGLGLRLIYFSYDVKMKEKGDIPEGYSVSREKKERFSLILESASTNQTSMYLCASRSGTSWETQYFGPGTRLLVL.

A remark on this clone: Within the sample, other DNA sequences also encode this same CDR3. The chain carries TRBV27 and TRBJ2-5; 7 bases are a match to TRBD1. After removal of 6 bases from V and 0 bases from J, the junction contained 4 bases not matched to a gene. Germline V gene lookup returns CDR1 MNHEY and CDR2 SMNVEV (reference sequence). The CDR3 covers 14 residues. The CDR3 DNA sequence: TGTGCCAGCAGCTCGGGACAGAACCAAGAGACCCAGTACTTC. It encodes CASSSGQNQETQYF.

CDR3 residues: CSVRPGLATHPSSYNEQFF. CDR3 bases: TGCAGCGTTCGGCCGGGACTAGCGACACACCCGAGCTCCTACAATGAGCAGTTCTTC. The chain combines TRBV29-1 with TRBJ2-1; 10 bases line up with TRBD2. The CDR3 runs to 19 residues. Trimming cost V 5 bases and J 0 bases; bases outside gene matches: 16. CDR1 is SQVTM, CDR2 ANQGSEA, per germline.

This chain joins TRBV19 and TRBJ1-1; D may be TRBD1 (5 bases). In germline, CDR1 is LNHDA, CDR2 SQIVND (reference sequence). Trimming shortened V by 6 bases and J by 0 bases, and 20 bases separated the two germline ends. This CDR3 is built from 17 residues. The CDR3 sequence: CASRRSPGEGVNTEAFF. CDR3 DNA sequence: TGTGCCAGTAGACGAAGCCCGGGGGAAGGGGTGAACACTGAAGCTTTCTTT.

The genes are TRBV9 and TRBJ2-2; D is uncertain. The CDR3 has 13 amino acids. Germline V CDR1 and CDR2: SGDLS, YYNGEE. Trimming stripped 7 bases from V and 0 bases from J, with 7 bases between. The CDR3 bases are TGTGCCAGCGCAGCGACGAACACCGGGGAGCTGTTTTTT. This sequence encodes CASAATNTGELFF.